Listed below are T cell receptor beta chains from one sample, sequenced in a study of sequential checkpoint blockade in melanoma. Some clones are missing from TCRdb's copy, which holds only in-frame ones; the method was immunoSEQ multiplex PCR. The table lists some 16,000 clones, approximately 93% of them singletons. The sample consisted of CD8+ T cells sorted from blood (inferred from file names), taken from a patient given nivolumab and ipilimumab in sequence. These receptors all stem from a human donor with melanoma. Both conserved end residues are part of each CDR3. The D gene is left open where the match is weak. Where a row states a size, it is once, few, many or the class of an expanded clone; other rows omit it.

>NA|TRBV4-1|TRBJ2-7|TRBD1
TGCGCCAGCAGCGACGGGACAGGGCAAACCTACGAGCAGTACTTC
CASSDGTGQTYEQYF
>NA|TRBV7-2|TRBJ2-7|TRBD1
TGTGCCAGCAGCTCGCCAGGGGGCTACGAGCAGTACTTC
CASSSPGGYEQYF
>NA|TRBV28|TRBJ2-7|TRBD2
TGTGCCAGCAGTTCCCTACTAGCGGGGATGGTACGCGAGCAGTACTTC
CASSSLLAGMVREQYF
>NA|TRBV7-4|TRBJ1-2|NA
TGTGCCAGCAGCTCCTATACAGGAAGTGGCGGCTACACCTTC
CASSSYTGSGGYTF
>NA|TRBV21-1|TRBJ1-5|NA
TGTGCCAGCAGCAAGACACAGTTCTCACTCCCTATAAACAATCAGCCCCAGCATTTT
CASSKTQFSLPINNQPQHF
>NA|TRBV27|TRBJ1-1|NA
TGTGCCAGCAGTTTAACAGGGATCACTGAAGCTTTCTTT
CASSLTGITEAFF
>NA|TRBV5-1|TRBJ1-2|NA
TGCGCCAGCAGCCGTGACAGAACATTCGGCGGCTACACCTTC
CASSRDRTFGGYTF
>NA|TRBV29-1|TRBJ1-1|NA
TGCAGCGTTGAAGATGGGCGGGGGAGGGTTGTGGAGGCTTTCTTT
CSVEDGRGRVVEAFF
>NA|TRBV10-3|TRBJ1-4|NA
TGTGCCATCAGCACCACGGGGACTAATGAAAAACTGTTTTTT
CAISTTGTNEKLFF
>NA|TRBV5-6|TRBJ2-7|NA
TGTGCCAGCAGCCTAATGGGCCTGTCCTACGAGCAGTACTTC
CASSLMGLSYEQYF
>NA|TRBV10-3|TRBJ2-7|NA
TGTGCCATCAGCCCCGGGACTTCGCCCTACGAGCAGTACTTC
CAISPGTSPYEQYF
>NA|TRBV27|TRBJ1-1|TRBD1
TGTGCCAGCAGTCTGGGGGACAGCACTGAAGCTTTCTTT
CASSLGDSTEAFF
>NA|TRBV6-5|TRBJ2-5|TRBD1
TGTGCATTGGGGACAGGGGGAAAAGAGACCCAGTACTTC
CALGTGGKETQYF
>NA|TRBV7-9|TRBJ2-7|NA
TGTGCCAGCAGCCCTCGCGGATACGAGCAGTACTTC
CASSPRGYEQYF
>NA|TRBV9|TRBJ2-7|NA
TGTGCCAGCAGCGTATCCCGGGACACTCTCCCCTACGAGCAGTACTTC
CASSVSRDTLPYEQYF
>NA|TRBV30|TRBJ2-7|TRBD1
TGTGCCTGGAGCACCGGGACAGGGGCCTACGAGCAGTACTTC
CAWSTGTGAYEQYF
>NA|TRBV27|TRBJ2-7|NA
TGTGCCAGCAGTTCGACAGTTCTCTACGAGCAGTACTTC
CASSSTVLYEQYF
>NA|TRBV6-5|TRBJ2-7|NA
TGTGCCAGCAGAGATCGCACAGGGCCCGAGCAGTACTTC
CASRDRTGPEQYF
>NA|TRBV28|TRBJ2-7|TRBD1
TGTGCCAGCAGTTTAGGGAAAGGACAGGGCAGGGAGCAGTACTTC
CASSLGKGQGREQYF
>NA|TRBV15|TRBJ2-1|NA
TGTGCCACCAGCATCCTACGTGGTAATGAGCAGTTCTTC
CATSILRGNEQFF
>once|TRBV4-1|TRBJ2-7|NA
TGCGCCAGCAGCCAAGTGTTAGGGGCCTCCTACGAGCAGTACTTC
CASSQVLGASYEQYF
>NA|TRBV7-8|TRBJ1-4|TRBD1
TGTGCCAGCAGCTTAGGACAGGGAGAGGGTGAAAAACTGTTTTTT
CASSLGQGEGEKLFF
>NA|TRBV9|TRBJ2-7|TRBD2
TGTGCCAGCAGCCCGGGGGGGCTCAACGAGCAGTACTTC
CASSPGGLNEQYF
>NA|TRBV21-1|TRBJ2-7|NA
TGTGCCAGCAAACTAGCGGGAGAAAAATACGAGCAGTACTTC
CASKLAGEKYEQYF
>once|TRBV7-8|TRBJ1-4|NA
TGTGCCAGCAGCTTGGGGGGACTTCTTACAACTAATGAAAAACTGTTTTTT
CASSLGGLLTTNEKLFF
>NA|TRBV28|TRBJ1-2|NA
TGTGCCAGCAGTTCCCCAGGCACGGTCAACTATGGCTACACCTTC
CASSSPGTVNYGYTF
>NA|TRBV7-9|TRBJ2-7|TRBD2
TGTGCCAGCAGCTCCCCTAGCGGGAGTATCTACGAGCAGTACTTC
CASSSPSGSIYEQYF
>NA|TRBV7-9|TRBJ2-7|NA
TGTGCCAGCAGCTTTAACTTTTACGAGCAGTACTTC
CASSFNFYEQYF
>NA|TRBV28|TRBJ1-4|NA
TGTGCCAGCAGGAACGGAGGAGGGGAAAAACTGTTTTTT
CASRNGGGEKLFF
>NA|TRBV15|TRBJ1-1|NA
TGTGCCACCAGCACCGGGCAGGGCAACACTGAAGCTTTCTTT
CATSTGQGNTEAFF
>NA|TRBV9|TRBJ2-7|NA
TGTGCCAGCAGCGTAGGGGTAGGAGGCTACGAGCAGTACTTC
CASSVGVGGYEQYF
>once|TRBV27|TRBJ1-6|TRBD1
TGTGCCAGCACTACATTGACAGGGGGCCGGTCACCCCTCCACTTT
CASTTLTGGRSPLHF
>NA|TRBV4-3|TRBJ1-1|NA
TGCGCCAGCAGCCAAGATCCAGGGGATTTGGCTGAAGCTTTCTTT
CASSQDPGDLAEAFF
>NA|TRBV4-1|TRBJ1-1|NA
TGCGCCAGCAGCCAAGCTTTGGGCGAGAACACTGAAGCTTTCTTT
CASSQALGENTEAFF
>NA|TRBV6-6|TRBJ1-2|TRBD1
TGTGCCAGCAGTTACTGGGACAGAGGCGATGGCTACACCTTC
CASSYWDRGDGYTF
>once|TRBV27|TRBJ2-7|NA
TGTGCCAGCAGTTTAGGGGACAAACCCTACGAGCAGTACTTC
CASSLGDKPYEQYF
>NA|TRBV4-1|TRBJ1-6|NA
TGCGCCAGCAGCGTTTCCCAGCGACCAAATTCACCCCTCCACTTT
CASSVSQRPNSPLHF
>once|TRBV27|TRBJ2-4|TRBD2
TGTGCCAGCAGTTTAGGGGGGGGGATTAAAAACATTCAGTACTTC
CASSLGGGIKNIQYF
>NA|TRBV2|TRBJ1-5|TRBD1
TGTGCCAGCAGGGTGGGACAGCTCAATCAGCCCCAGCATTTT
CASRVGQLNQPQHF
>NA|TRBV5-6|TRBJ1-3|NA
TGTGCCAGCAGCTGGGGCTCACTGGGGTTTGGAAACACCATATATTTT
CASSWGSLGFGNTIYF
>NA|TRBV6-5|TRBJ2-3|NA
TGTGCCAGCGCGCATCCGACAGATACGCAGTATTTT
CASAHPTDTQYF
>NA|TRBV19|TRBJ2-7|NA
TGTGCCAGCCGGCAGCGGGCTCACTACGAGCAGTACTTC
CASRQRAHYEQYF
>NA|TRBV2|TRBJ2-7|NA
TGTGCCAGCAGTGAAGCTGGCCAGGGTGTGACCTACGAGCAGTACTTC
CASSEAGQGVTYEQYF
>NA|TRBV7-9|TRBJ2-7|NA
TGTGCCAGCAGGGACAGAGACTCCTACGAGCAGTACTTC
CASRDRDSYEQYF
>NA|TRBV6-1|TRBJ2-7|NA
TGTGCCAGCAGTGTTTGGGGAGCCTACGAGCAGTACTTC
CASSVWGAYEQYF
>NA|TRBV4-3|TRBJ1-2|NA
TGCGCCAGCAGCCAAGATCGGCGGTTCTATGGCTACACCTTC
CASSQDRRFYGYTF
>NA|TRBV27|TRBJ1-2|NA
TGTGCCAGCAGTTCGGGGTCGATTCCCTATGGCTACACCTTC
CASSSGSIPYGYTF
>NA|TRBV9|TRBJ1-4|TRBD1
TGTGCCAGCAGCGCCAAGACAGGGTTTAATGAAAAACTGTTTTTT
CASSAKTGFNEKLFF
>NA|TRBV6-5|TRBJ1-2|TRBD1
TGTGCCAGCAGTTACCAGGGGGGACAGAAATATGGCTACACCTTC
CASSYQGGQKYGYTF
>NA|TRBV9|TRBJ1-1|NA
TGTGCCAGCAGCGTAACGATGAGAGGCACTGAAGCTTTCTTT
CASSVTMRGTEAFF